This T cell receptor beta chain derives from a study of cytotoxic CD8 clonotypes in ibrutinib-treated CLL. Sequencing used immunoSEQ multiplex PCR; TCRdb keeps in-frame clones, though not all of them. This repertoire shows roughly 180,000 clones, about 80% found once; its top ten account for less than 6%. The germline gives CDR1 MNHNS, CDR2 SASEGT. V was pared by 3 bases and J by 1 base, with 3 bases between. This CDR3 is 12 amino acids long. As to this clone: The antigen is not known.

Study-level results: An increase in clonality occurred at ibrutinib response, followed by a return toward baseline at progression. Relative to age-matched healthy donors, clonality at baseline was higher, and it tracked circulating CD8+ T-cell counts. Under therapy, public clonotypes either contracted or stayed stable, and they were uncommon.

The chain uses TRBV6-1 and TRBJ1-1; D is unresolved. The clonotype comes from a human donor with chronic lymphocytic leukemia. The sequenced sample was PBMCs, obtained after 24 months of ibrutinib treatment. CDR3 DNA: TGTGCCAGCAGTGAGGGGAACACTGAAGCTTTCTTT. Amino acid sequence: CASSEGNTEAFF.